The 27 T cell receptor beta chains below were found in one sample sequenced in a study of T cell repertoires in cytomegalovirus infection. TCRdb re-derived calls from the reads in MiXCR, one entry per CDR3 protein. Of some 590,000 distinct CDR3 sequences listed, 40% are singletons. No antigen is known for these receptors. This sample comprised cultured PBMCs, obtained from culture after CMV antigen stimulation. All receptors come from a human donor in good health (CMV status not recorded). Some clones in this sample may be carry-over from other donors' samples.

In its sample, this clonotype was seen a few times. The chain joins TRBV6-1 to TRBJ2-1; 12 bases map to TRBD1. Germline V gene lookup returns CDR1 MNHNS and CDR2 SASEGT. CDR3 length: 14 amino acids. The CDR3 is CSARTGQGADEQFF. CDR3 DNA sequence: TGTTCAGCTCGGACGGGACAGGGGGCCGATGAGCAGTTCTTC.

V and J are TRBV6-6 and TRBJ2-7; 9 bases agree with TRBD2. The CDR3 sequence is 15 residues long. Germline values: CDR1 MNHNY, CDR2 SVGAGI (reference sequence). V gave up 5 bases and J gave up 1 base; unmatched junction bases: 6. CDR3 in DNA: TGTGCCAGCAGTAGACCAGCGGGGGGTTCCTACGAGCAGTACTTC. Amino acids: CASSRPAGGSYEQYF.

This chain links TRBV19 with TRBJ1-2, with D possibly matching TRBD1 (5 bases). The CDR3 length is 14 residues. The V and J ends lost 5 bases and 8 bases respectively, with 18 bases between them. CDR1 and CDR2 (germline): LNHDA, SQIVND (reference sequence). In DNA form, the CDR3 reads TGTGCCAGTAGTGTCCCTCGGGGCCTCTTAGGCTACACCTTC. Amino acids: CASSVPRGLLGYTF. The entire variable domain, with the rest obtained from reference TRBV19 and TRBJ1-2, is as follows: DGGITQSPKYLFRKEGQNVTLSCEQNLNHDAMYWYRQDPGQGLRLIYYSQIVNDFQKGDIAEGYSVSREKKESFPLTVTSAQKNPTAFYLCASSVPRGLLGYTFGSGTRLTVV.

The V and J genes are TRBV28 and TRBJ1-5; TRBD1 agrees at 9 bases. Looked up from germline, CDR1 is MDHEN and CDR2 is SYDVKM. This CDR3 is built from 16 residues. V lost 5 bases to trimming and J lost 2 bases; unmatched junction nucleotides: 7. In nucleotides, the CDR3 is TGTGCCAGCAGTGAGGGACAGGGTCGGCGCAATCAGCCCCAGCATTTT. This sequence encodes CASSEGQGRRNQPQHF.

This chain links TRBV4-1 with TRBJ2-7, with 10 bases aligning to TRBD1. The V gene end was trimmed by 4 bases and the J gene end by 2 bases; junction bases not matched to a gene: 2. Germline V CDR1 and CDR2: MGHRA, YSYEKL. The CDR3 totals 14 residues. Here the CDR3 DNA reads TGCGCCAGCAGCCGGACAGGGGGGGCCTACGAGCAGTACTTC. Amino acids: CASSRTGGAYEQYF.

This clonotype has just a few counts. This chain connects TRBV19 to TRBJ1-5, with unresolved D. The CDR3 totals 14 residues. The ends were cut back, 6 bases at V and 1 base at J, with 10 bases in the middle. The germline CDR1 and CDR2 sequences are LNHDA and SQIVND (reference sequence). The CDR3 nucleotides read TGTGCCAGTAGAAAACAGAGCAGCAATCAGCCCCAGCATTTT. This encodes CASRKQSSNQPQHF.

This sequence joins TRBV7-2 and TRBJ2-6, with D perhaps TRBD1 (6 bases). The germline V and J ends were trimmed by 1 base and 1 base, with 11 bases remaining between them. This CDR3 is built from 17 residues. Germline CDR1 and CDR2: SGHTA and FQGNSA. Written as DNA, the CDR3 is TGTGCCAGCAGCTTAGTTTGGACAGAATCTGGGGCCAACGTCCTGACTTTC. Translating gives CASSLVWTESGANVLTF.

This chain links TRBV20-1 with TRBJ1-2; TRBD1 is a possible D gene (5 bases). Looked up from germline, CDR1 is DFQATT and CDR2 is SNEGSKA (reference sequence). V was shortened by 3 bases and J by 4 bases, with 15 bases between the two germline ends. The CDR3 contains 14 residues. The DNA of the CDR3 is TGCAGTGCTAGGCCCCCGGGACGCAGCTATGGCTACACCTTC. Amino acid sequence: CSARPPGRSYGYTF.

The chain links TRBV20-1 to TRBJ2-7; D is uncertain. V was trimmed by 3 bases and J by 0 bases, leaving 12 bases between them. CDR3 size: 14 residues. The V gene's germline CDR1 is DFQATT and CDR2 SNEGSKA (reference sequence). DNA for the CDR3: TGCAGTGCTAGTCTGGGGTTGGGCTCCTACGAGCAGTACTTC. Translation gives CSASLGLGSYEQYF.

This clonotype was counted once. The DNA of the CDR3 is TGCGCCAGCAGCCAAGGCCCGGGTAGGGGGGGCCACGAGCAGTACTTC. It encodes CASSQGPGRGGHEQYF. The rearrangement links TRBV4-1 to TRBJ2-7; a weak D match, TRBD2 (7 bases). CDR1 MGHRA and CDR2 YSYEKL come from the germline V gene. Trimming cost V 1 base and J 5 bases, with 18 bases left between them. CDR3 length: 16 amino acids.

This clonotype has a handful of counts. This chain joins TRBV7-9 and TRBJ1-1, with a tentative D call TRBD1 (5 bases). Between the trimmed V and J ends, which lost 2 bases and 3 bases, there was a span of 19 bases. This CDR3 has 17 residues. CDR1 SEHNR and CDR2 FQNEAQ come from the germline V gene (reference sequence). The CDR3 region is CASSLNSFIIRDTEAFF. The CDR3 DNA reads as TGTGCCAGCAGCTTAAACAGTTTTATTATCAGGGACACTGAAGCTTTCTTT.

This clonotype was counted only a few times. Here the CDR3 DNA reads TGTGCCAGCAGCTTCACGAGGAGGAGATATGGCTACACCTTC. Its protein product is CASSFTRRRYGYTF. The chain uses TRBV7-2 and TRBJ1-2; D is uncertain. Between the trimmed V and J ends, which lost 3 bases and 5 bases, there was a span of 13 bases. The CDR3 spans 14 residues. The germline V gene has CDR1 SGHTA and CDR2 FQGNSA.

The rearrangement uses TRBV6-1 and TRBJ1-1; D is uncertain. Trimming cost V 5 bases and J 5 bases, with 9 bases left between them. The germline V gene has CDR1 MNHNS and CDR2 SASEGT. The CDR3 covers 12 residues. In DNA form, the CDR3 reads TGTGCCAGCAGTAAGGTTCCAACTGAAGCTTTCTTT. Translation gives CASSKVPTEAFF.

In its sample, this clonotype was seen many times. CDR3 nucleotides: TGTGCCAGCAGCCCCACAGGGGTGAGGGACACTGAAGCTTTCTTT. This encodes CASSPTGVRDTEAFF. The V gene is TRBV7-2, the J gene TRBJ1-1, with 7 bases identical to TRBD1. J lost 3 bases, V lost 5 bases, and 9 bases had no gene match. CDR1 is SGHTA and CDR2 is FQGNSA in the germline V gene. This CDR3 is built from 15 residues.

This clonotype was detected only a few times. This chain links TRBV6-2 or TRBV6-3 with TRBJ2-7; no clear D gene. Germline CDR1 and CDR2: MNHEY and SVGEGT. CDR3 size: 13 residues. Between the trimmed V and J ends, which lost 6 bases and 3 bases, there was a span of 12 bases. CDR3 loop: CASSREWGYEQYF. In DNA form, the CDR3 reads TGTGCCAGCAGCCGCGAGTGGGGCTACGAGCAGTACTTC.

The table lists this clonotype with a few counts. The chain is built from TRBV7-2 and TRBJ2-7; 12 nucleotides agree with TRBD2. The germline gives CDR1 SGHTA, CDR2 FQGNSA. The trim removed 5 bases at V and 0 bases at J, leaving 5 bases unmatched. The CDR3 loop spans 16 amino acids. In DNA form, the CDR3 reads TGTGCCAGCAGCCTACTAGCGGGGGGCTTCTCCTACGAGCAGTACTTC. It codes for CASSLLAGGFSYEQYF.

The chain has TRBV11-2 and TRBJ2-7, with 9 bases that match TRBD1. Germline-derived CDR1 and CDR2 are SGHAT and FQNNGV. The V and J ends lost 2 bases and 5 bases, in that order; junction bases with no gene match: 7. The CDR3 totals 15 residues. The CDR3, as DNA: TGTGCCAGCAGCTTATCGGGACAGGGAAGGCACGAGCAGTACTTC. It is translated as CASSLSGQGRHEQYF.

This rearrangement joins TRBV12-5 to TRBJ2-7; weak D call: TRBD1 (5 bases). Looked up from germline, CDR1 is LGHNT and CDR2 is FRNRAP. This CDR3 has 13 amino acids. Trimming took 6 bases from V and 2 from J, leaving 11 bases between them. CDR3 bases: TGTGCTAGTGGGCTGGGCAGGGCCTACGAGCAGTACTTC. This encodes CASGLGRAYEQYF.

The genes are TRBV5-4 and TRBJ2-3, with 10 bases fitting TRBD2. The V gene end was trimmed by 0 bases and the J gene end by 4 bases; junction bases not matched to a gene: 5. The CDR3 contains 16 residues. Germline V lookup: CDR1 SGHNT, CDR2 YYREEE (reference sequence). The CDR3 loop is CASSLASSGGPDTQYF. CDR3 nucleotides: TGTGCCAGCAGCTTGGCATCTAGCGGGGGTCCAGATACGCAGTATTTT.

The CDR3 DNA is TGCAGTGCTAGAGGCGGGAACTATAATTCACCCCTCCACTTT. As protein: CSARGGNYNSPLHF. The chain is built from TRBV20-1 and TRBJ1-6, with D hard to call. The length of the CDR3 is 14 residues. Trimming stripped 1 base from V and 3 bases from J, with 7 bases between. Germline V CDR1 and CDR2: DFQATT, SNEGSKA (reference sequence).

The chain uses TRBV7-4 and TRBJ2-3; TRBD1 matches at 10 bases. The CDR3 has 16 amino acids. With V trimmed by 2 bases and J by 2 bases, 4 bases remained unmatched. Germline values: CDR1 SGHVT, CDR2 SQSDAQ. CDR3 DNA: TGTGCCAGCAGCTTATTGACAGGGGGCTTCACAGATACGCAGTATTTT. Encoded protein: CASSLLTGGFTDTQYF.

The chain has TRBV4-2 and TRBJ2-1; TRBD2 is a possible D gene (7 bases). The CDR3 runs 12 residues. CDR1 is LGHNA, CDR2 YNFKEQ, per germline. Trimming removed 0 bases at V and 12 bases at J, with 9 bases between. The CDR3 coding sequence is TGTGCCAGCAGCCAAGAACGGGGGGCGCAGTTCTTC. It specifies CASSQERGAQFF.

The V gene is TRBV28, the J gene TRBJ1-5, with D possibly matching TRBD1 (6 bases). Germline-derived CDR1 and CDR2 are MDHEN and SYDVKM. The CDR3 has 15 residues. V dropped 6 bases and J dropped 3 bases, with 15 bases sitting between them. CDR3 sequence reads: CASRVGAPPNQPQHF. CDR3 DNA sequence: TGTGCCAGCAGGGTGGGGGCACCCCCCAATCAGCCCCAGCATTTT.

The chain combines TRBV7-8 with TRBJ2-1, with TRBD1 as a possible D gene (6 bases). The CDR3 has 12 amino acids. Per germline, CDR1 SGHVS and CDR2 FQNEAQ. V lost 4 bases and J 14 bases, leaving 15 bases between the germline ends. Here the CDR3 reads CASSSQGQRKFF. In DNA, the CDR3 is TGTGCCAGCAGCTCCCAGGGACAACGCAAGTTCTTC.

This chain connects TRBV19 to TRBJ1-2; TRBD1 matches 7 bases. This CDR3 contains 13 residues. V shed 5 bases, J shed 4 bases, and the junction held 4 bases outside the gene matches. Germline V gene lookup returns CDR1 LNHDA and CDR2 SQIVND (reference sequence). The CDR3 sequence is CASSATGFYGYTF. CDR3 bases: TGTGCCAGTAGTGCGACAGGGTTCTATGGCTACACCTTC.

The chain employs TRBV5-1 and TRBJ2-7, with TRBD2 identical over 8 bases. After removal of 7 bases from V and 3 bases from J, the junction contained 12 bases not matched to a gene. The length of the CDR3 is 15 residues. CDR1 SGHRS and CDR2 YFSETQ come from the germline V gene. The CDR3 DNA sequence: TGCGCCAGCCGCTCTCTGACTAGCGTGAGCTACGAGCAGTACTTC. Translated, it gives CASRSLTSVSYEQYF.

The V and J genes are TRBV18 and TRBJ2-1; perhaps TRBD1 as D (6 bases). The CDR3 has 14 amino acids. Germline loops: CDR1 KGHSH, CDR2 LQKENI. V was cut by 3 bases and J by 4 bases, with 10 bases left in between. CDR3 sequence: CASSPDRNYNEQFF. CDR3 sequence (DNA): TGTGCCAGCTCACCCGACAGGAATTACAATGAGCAGTTCTTC.